This TCR beta chain is from a study of beta chain features in type 1 diabetes. Of note for this clone: Its antigen is not identified.

V was shortened by 4 bases and J by 0 bases, with 14 bases between the two germline ends. This CDR3 spans 16 amino acids. The germline gives CDR1 SGHRS, CDR2 YFSETQ. General study results and limits: Fewer junction insertions and more nucleotide deletions appeared in type 1 diabetes patients. HLA influence on TCRB rearrangement stayed unresolved here. Moderately but significantly shorter TCRB CDR3s were found in Type 1 diabetes patients in all four CD4+ subsets. Researchers reported that naive, central memory and Treg TCRB repertoires appeared more similar in patients than in healthy donors.

Reverse transcription of all isolated RNA meant that expressed TCRB transcripts were sequenced. TCRdb's copy holds only in-frame clones and misses some; the assay was immunoSEQ multiplex PCR. Of roughly 250,000 clones detected, just over 20% appear once; the ten largest clones hold less than 0.03%. This sequence joins TRBV5-1 and TRBJ2-4; the D is unclear. The source is a woman in her 40s with type 1 diabetes. Sequences were obtained from naive CD4+ T cells from blood. This CDR3 reads CASSPRSGLAKNIQYF. In nucleotides, the CDR3 is TGCGCCAGCAGCCCCCGATCGGGTCTAGCCAAAAACATTCAGTACTTC.